This is a list of T cell receptor beta chains from one sample in a study of blood T cells in healthy people across ages. One entry per CDR3 protein results from TCRdb running MiXCR on the 5' RACE reads. The data hold about 650,000 distinct CDR3 sequences, with 32% observed a single time. The sample was blood. These receptors all stem from a woman older than 75 in good health. The CDR3 runs from the conserved cysteine through the conserved F or W. A D gene is named only where the DNA matches it firmly. Clone size appears in some rows only: once, few, many, or a class for an expanded clone.

D,size,V,J,DNA,CDR3
TRBD1,few,TRBV12-5,TRBJ1-1,TGTGCTAGTGGTTTGGTACCCCCGGGACAGGGAATGACTGAAGCTTTCTTT,CASGLVPPGQGMTEAFF
-,many,TRBV4-1,TRBJ1-2,TGCGCCAGCAGCCAAGATTGGGGGTATGACTATGGCTACACCTTC,CASSQDWGYDYGYTF
-,many,TRBV27,TRBJ2-3,TGTGCCAGCAAGGTGCGGGGGCTCACAGATACGCAGTATTTT,CASKVRGLTDTQYF
TRBD2,many,TRBV9,TRBJ2-5,TGTGCCAGCAGTGATACTGCGGGGGGGGAGACCCAGTACTTC,CASSDTAGGETQYF
-,-,TRBV7-2,TRBJ2-7,TGTGCCAGCAGCTTCACGGGGGGCACCTCCTACGAGCAGTACTTC,CASSFTGGTSYEQYF
-,many,TRBV5-1,TRBJ2-3,TGCGCCAGCAGCATCCAGGGATCTAGCACAGATACGCAGTATTTT,CASSIQGSSTDTQYF
-,few,TRBV7-9,TRBJ1-1,TGTGCCAGCAGCTTAGAAAGGGCAGTGGATGACACTGAAGCTTTCTTT,CASSLERAVDDTEAFF
-,many,TRBV20-1,TRBJ1-5,TGCAGTGCAAGGGGACATTATAGCAATCAGCCCCAGCATTTT,CSARGHYSNQPQHF
-,many,TRBV18,TRBJ2-5,TGTGCCAGCTCAGACAGGAGCCAAGAGACCCAGTACTTC,CASSDRSQETQYF
-,-,TRBV30,TRBJ1-1,TGTGCCTGGAGCATACGGGCAGGGTACACTGAAGCTTTCTTT,CAWSIRAGYTEAFF
TRBD2,many,TRBV20-1,TRBJ2-7,TGCAGTGTTAGAGGTGACGGGACTAATTACGAGCAGTACTTC,CSVRGDGTNYEQYF
-,many,TRBV6-1,TRBJ2-1,TGTGCCAGCAGTGAGGGCTACCTCTCCTACAATGAGCAGTTCTTC,CASSEGYLSYNEQFF
-,few,TRBV28,TRBJ1-5,TGTGCCAGCAGTCTTTCCAGTTATAGCAATCAGCCCCAGCATTTT,CASSLSSYSNQPQHF
-,many,TRBV20-1,TRBJ2-7,TGCAGTGCTAGAGATCCTCCAGAGCAGTACTTC,CSARDPPEQYF
TRBD1,many,TRBV7-9,TRBJ2-5,TGTGCCAGCAGCTCCGACAGGGTTGGTAAGACCCAGTACTTC,CASSSDRVGKTQYF
TRBD2,many,TRBV29-1,TRBJ2-3,TGCAGCCTTGAGCGGGGGGACAGCACAGATACGCAGTATTTT,CSLERGDSTDTQYF
TRBD1,-,TRBV5-1,TRBJ2-7,TGCGCCAGCAGCTACGGGACAGGTAGAGCCCACGAGCAGTACTTC,CASSYGTGRAHEQYF
-,-,TRBV4-1,TRBJ2-3,TGCGCCAGCCGGCTCCCCCTATCGGGTACGCAGTATTTT,CASRLPLSGTQYF
TRBD2,many,TRBV28,TRBJ2-1,TGTGCCAGTAAGACGGGGGGGCCCTCCTACAATGAGCAGTTCTTC,CASKTGGPSYNEQFF
TRBD1,many,TRBV6-6,TRBJ1-1,TGTGCCAGCAGTTACGGGGGACAGGGGGGAACGCGCACTGAAGCTTTCTTT,CASSYGGQGGTRTEAFF